What follows describes a single T cell receptor (beta chain). The sample belongs to a study of regulatory T cells in long-lasting Graves disease. From germline, CDR1 is MNHNS and CDR2 SASEGT. This CDR3 has 14 amino acids. Trimming removed 5 bases from V and 5 bases from J, with 10 bases in between. The sample's time point: newly diagnosed GD, antithyroid drugs for less than 3 months. PBMCs were the source of the RNA used for TCR sequencing. Construction of the TCR beta libraries employed iRepertoire HTBI primers in conjunction with Arm-PCR of CDR3 regions. TCRdb re-analysed the multiplex PCR reads in MiXCR, keeping a single row per CDR3 protein. The sample records 450,000 to 700,000 distinct CDR3 sequences, approximately 13% being singletons. The same sample was also studied in work on T cells in Graves' hyperthyroidism and ophthalmopathy.

Material: peripheral blood mononuclear cells (PBMCs), obtained at new diagnosis, from a patient treated with antithyroid drugs. The sequence came from a man aged 25 to 40 with Graves disease. This sequence joins TRBV6-1 and TRBJ1-6, with D possibly being TRBD1 (6 bases). The CDR3 DNA follows: TGTGCCAGCAGTCTTAACAGGGATAATTCACCCCTCCACTTT. Translation: CASSLNRDNSPLHF.